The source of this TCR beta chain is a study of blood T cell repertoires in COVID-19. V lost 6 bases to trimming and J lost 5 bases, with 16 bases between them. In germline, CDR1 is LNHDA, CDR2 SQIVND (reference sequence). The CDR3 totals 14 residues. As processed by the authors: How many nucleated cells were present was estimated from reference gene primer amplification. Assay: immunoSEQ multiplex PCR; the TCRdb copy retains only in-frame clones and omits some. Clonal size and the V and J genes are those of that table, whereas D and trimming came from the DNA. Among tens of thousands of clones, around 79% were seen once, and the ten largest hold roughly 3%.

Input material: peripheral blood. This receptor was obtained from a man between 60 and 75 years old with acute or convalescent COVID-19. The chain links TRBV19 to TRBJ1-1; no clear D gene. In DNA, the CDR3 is TGTGCCAGTAGATCTTCTACGGAGTCTACTGAAGCTTTCTTT. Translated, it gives CASRSSTESTEAFF.